This TCR beta chain was obtained from a study of T cells in Graves' hyperthyroidism and ophthalmopathy. General study findings and limits: Prediction of ophthalmopathy progression came a median approximately 6 months pre-onset. Classification by a 13 V-J model distinguished ophthalmopathy from stable hyperthyroidism.

Any patient presenting with uncontrolled infection, other autoimmune disease, pregnancy or lactation was left out. The CDR3 consists of 15 residues. Per the germline V gene, CDR1 is MNHNS and CDR2 is SASEGT. Trimming pared 2 bases from V and 0 bases from J, leaving 10 bases between. Amplification of TCR beta CDR3 regions used RNA as the template. First-round RT-PCR of the TCR CDR3 relied on the HTBI primer set. TCRdb fed the multiplex PCR reads into MiXCR, producing one record per CDR3 protein. The sample lists fewer than 600,000 distinct CDR3 sequences, 14% occurring once. This clonotype has ten or more counts. The antigen is not known.

The TCR sequence derives from a woman in her thirties or forties with Graves' hyperthyroidism. Source material: blood. The chain combines TRBV6-1 with TRBJ1-1; D is unresolved. CDR3 DNA: TGTGCCAGCAGTGAATTGGGAGTGATGAACACTGAAGCTTTCTTT. It codes for CASSELGVMNTEAFF.